This passage covers 10 T cell receptor beta chains from one sample sequenced in a study of low-dose radiotherapy and immunotherapy resistance in tumors. Indicated time point: after trial treatment. Treatment meaning: LDRT plus nivolumab, ipilimumab, low-dose cyclophosphamide and aspirin (RACIN trial). With TRAV- and TRBV-specific primers, first-strand cDNA was made, covering the alpha and beta chains. TCRs underwent 20 PCR cycles of amplification with a constant-region primer and V-primer adapter. TCRdb re-analysed the reads in MiXCR, keeping a single row per CDR3 protein. The repertoire holds 65,000 to 95,000 distinct CDR3 sequences, with less than 20% as singletons. Here the sequenced sample was PBMCs, taken after low-dose radiotherapy plus immunotherapy. These receptors originate from a male donor with prostate cancer.

This clonotype was counted at least ten times. V usage is TRBV28 and J usage is TRBJ2-3; weak D call: TRBD1 (5 bases). The CDR3 is made up of 14 amino acids. V was trimmed by 7 bases and J by 5 bases, leaving 16 bases between them. Per the germline V gene, CDR1 is MDHEN and CDR2 is SYDVKM. The CDR3 DNA follows: TGTGCCAGCAACCACCCCCCCAGGGTAGATACGCAGTATTTT. The encoded protein is CASNHPPRVDTQYF.

This clonotype was detected many times. The genes are TRBV20-1 and TRBJ2-7; 12 bases are shared with TRBD2. This CDR3 is 15 amino acids long. Germline values: CDR1 DFQATT, CDR2 SNEGSKA (reference sequence). V trimming: 5 bases; J trimming: 0 bases; junction bases outside the gene matches: 5. The CDR3 nucleotides read TGCAGTGCTGCTACGACTAGCGGGAGCTCCTACGAGCAGTACTTC. Its protein is CSAATTSGSSYEQYF.

This sequence joins TRBV20-1 and TRBJ2-1, with 11 nucleotides matching TRBD2. The CDR3 has 17 amino acids. Per the germline V gene, CDR1 is DFQATT and CDR2 is SNEGSKA (reference sequence). CDR3 amino acids: CIDREYGTSGYYNEQFF. Here the CDR3 DNA reads TGCATTGATAGAGAGTACGGGACTAGCGGTTATTACAATGAGCAGTTCTTC.

This clonotype was seen at least ten times. CDR3 DNA: TGTGCCAGCAACCAGGGGAAAGAGACCCAGTACTTC. It encodes CASNQGKETQYF. The chain recombines TRBV7-9 with TRBJ2-5, with D maybe TRBD1 (6 bases). This CDR3 is built from 12 residues. V gave up 7 bases and J gave up 3 bases, with 9 bases separating them. Germline values: CDR1 SEHNR, CDR2 FQNEAQ (reference sequence).

On this clonotype: Given a far larger clone just one base away, this is likely a sequencing read error. The chain recombines TRBV29-1 with TRBJ2-7, with D tentatively TRBD1 or TRBD2 (5 bases each). This CDR3 has 13 residues. Germline loops: CDR1 SQVTM, CDR2 ANQGSEA. V gave up 1 base and J gave up 7 bases, with 14 bases separating them. CDR3 coding DNA: TGCAGCGTTGAAGGGGACCTGTACAATGAGCAGTACTTC. Encoded protein: CSVEGDLYNEQYF.

A note on this clonotype: It differs at one base from a far larger clone, so likely a read error. V is TRBV28 and J is TRBJ2-1; 8 bases fit TRBD2. The CDR3 runs to 17 residues. Germline CDR1 and CDR2: MDHEN and SYDVKM. Losses at the gene ends were 5 bases for V and 10 bases for J; bases not matched to a gene: 19. The CDR3 spells CASSQSRGAGESYEQFF. CDR3 sequence (DNA): TGTGCCAGCAGTCAAAGCCGGGGAGCGGGAGAGTCCTACGAGCAGTTCTTC. The full variable domain, in which reference TRBV28 and TRBJ2-1 provide the parts outside the CDR3, is DVKVTQSSRYLVKRTGEKVFLECVQDMDHENMFWYRQDPGLGLRLIYFSYDVKMKEKGDIPEGYSVSREKKERFSLILESASTNQTSMYLCASSQSRGAGESYEQFFGPGTRLTVL.

This clonotype appeared many times. The V call is TRBV12-3 or TRBV12-4, the J call TRBJ2-7; the D call may be TRBD1 or TRBD2 (6 bases each). V lost 6 bases to trimming and J lost 3 bases, with 18 bases between them. This CDR3 is built from 15 residues. In nucleotides, the CDR3 is TGTGCCAGCAGGATAGGGTGGGGGGCCTACTACGAGCAGTACTTC. Translation: CASRIGWGAYYEQYF.

The chain combines TRBV20-1 with TRBJ2-1; weak D call: TRBD2 (7 bases). V was shortened by 1 base and J by 6 bases, with 22 bases between the two germline ends. This CDR3 is 17 amino acids long. Germline CDR1 DFQATT, CDR2 SNEGSKA (reference sequence). For the CDR3, the DNA is TGCAGTGCTAGAGCGACGGGGGCCGGAGCGGGGATCAATGAGCAGTTCTTC. This translates into CSARATGAGAGINEQFF.

This clonotype came up many times. This CDR3 reads CASSLAGGAGANVLTF. The CDR3 DNA is TGTGCCAGCAGCTTAGCAGGGGGTGCCGGGGCCAACGTCCTGACTTTC. The genes are TRBV13 and TRBJ2-6, with 7 bases matching TRBD1. V shed 1 base, J shed 4 bases, and the junction held 4 bases outside the gene matches. Germline assignment: CDR1 PRHDT and CDR2 FYEKMQ (reference sequence). The CDR3 is made up of 16 amino acids.

The table lists this clonotype with many counts. V gene TRBV5-6 combines with J gene TRBJ2-2; 9 bases fit TRBD1. This CDR3 region has 17 residues. The junction had 10 bases not matched to a gene; V was cut back by 1 base and J by 6 bases. Germline CDR1 SGHDT, CDR2 YYEEEE. Here the CDR3 reads CASSLRDRAINAGELFF. CDR3 nucleotides: TGTGCCAGCAGCTTGCGGGACAGGGCTATAAACGCCGGGGAGCTGTTTTTT. Variable domain in full (rest from reference TRBV5-6 and TRBJ2-2): DAGVTQSPTHLIKTRGQQVTLRCSPKSGHDTVSWYQQALGQGPQFIFQYYEEEERQRGNFPDRFSGHQFPNYSSELNVNALLLGDSALYLCASSLRDRAINAGELFFGEGSRLTVL.